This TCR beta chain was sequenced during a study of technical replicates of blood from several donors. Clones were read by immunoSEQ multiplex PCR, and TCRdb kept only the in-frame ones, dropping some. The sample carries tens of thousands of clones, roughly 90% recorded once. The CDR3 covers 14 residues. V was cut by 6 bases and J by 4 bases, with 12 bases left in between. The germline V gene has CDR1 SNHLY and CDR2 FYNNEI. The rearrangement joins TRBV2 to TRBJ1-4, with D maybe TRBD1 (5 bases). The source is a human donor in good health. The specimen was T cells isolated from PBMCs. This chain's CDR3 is CASSKGRVNEKLFF. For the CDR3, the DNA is TGTGCCAGCAGCAAGGGCAGGGTTAATGAAAAACTGTTTTTT.